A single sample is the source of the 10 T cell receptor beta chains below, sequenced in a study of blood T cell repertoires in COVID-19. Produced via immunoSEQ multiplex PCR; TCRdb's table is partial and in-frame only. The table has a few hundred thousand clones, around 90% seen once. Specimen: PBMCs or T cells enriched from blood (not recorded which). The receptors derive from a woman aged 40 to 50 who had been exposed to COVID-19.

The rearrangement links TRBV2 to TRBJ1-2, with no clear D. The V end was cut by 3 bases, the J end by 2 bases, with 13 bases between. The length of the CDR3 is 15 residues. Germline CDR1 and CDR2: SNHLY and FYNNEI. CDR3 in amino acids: CASSDPGRENYGYTF. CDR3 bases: TGTGCCAGCAGTGACCCGGGGAGGGAAAACTATGGCTACACCTTC.

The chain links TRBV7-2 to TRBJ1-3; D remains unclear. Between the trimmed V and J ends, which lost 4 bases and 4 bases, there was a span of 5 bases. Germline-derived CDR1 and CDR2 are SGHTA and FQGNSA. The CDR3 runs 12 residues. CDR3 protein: CASSSQGNTIYF. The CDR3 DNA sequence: TGTGCCAGCAGCTCCCAGGGAAACACCATATATTTT.

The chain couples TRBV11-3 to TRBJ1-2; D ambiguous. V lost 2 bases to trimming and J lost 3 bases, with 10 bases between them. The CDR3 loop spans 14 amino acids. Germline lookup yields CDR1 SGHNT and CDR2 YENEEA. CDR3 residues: CASSLSEVHYGYTF. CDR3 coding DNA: TGTGCCAGCAGCTTATCTGAGGTCCACTATGGCTACACCTTC.

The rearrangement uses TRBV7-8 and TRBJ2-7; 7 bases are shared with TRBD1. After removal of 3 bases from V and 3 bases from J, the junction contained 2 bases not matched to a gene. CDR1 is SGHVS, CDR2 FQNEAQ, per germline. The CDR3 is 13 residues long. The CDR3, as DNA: TGTGCCAGCAGCTTCCGGGACAGCTACGAGCAGTACTTC. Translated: CASSFRDSYEQYF.

The CDR3 is CASSQVRVGANVLTF. Here the CDR3 DNA reads TGTGCCAGCAGCCAAGTCCGGGTTGGGGCCAACGTCCTGACTTTC. This chain connects TRBV14 to TRBJ2-6; the D is unclear. V was pared by 1 base and J by 3 bases, with 7 bases between. The V gene's germline CDR1 is SGHDN and CDR2 FVKESK. The CDR3 length is 15 residues.

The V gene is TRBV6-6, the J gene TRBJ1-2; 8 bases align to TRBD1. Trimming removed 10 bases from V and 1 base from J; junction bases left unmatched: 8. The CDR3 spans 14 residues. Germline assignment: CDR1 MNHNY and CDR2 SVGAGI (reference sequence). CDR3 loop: CAIRDRSFNYGYTF. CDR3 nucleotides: TGTGCCATCCGGGACAGGAGCTTTAACTATGGCTACACCTTC.

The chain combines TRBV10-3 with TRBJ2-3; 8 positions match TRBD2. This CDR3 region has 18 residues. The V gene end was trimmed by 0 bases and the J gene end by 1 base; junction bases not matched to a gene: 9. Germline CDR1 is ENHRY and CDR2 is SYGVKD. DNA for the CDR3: TGTGCCATCAGTGAGTCGAAGCGCGGGGGGTGGGGCACAGATACGCAGTATTTT. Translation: CAISESKRGGWGTDTQYF.

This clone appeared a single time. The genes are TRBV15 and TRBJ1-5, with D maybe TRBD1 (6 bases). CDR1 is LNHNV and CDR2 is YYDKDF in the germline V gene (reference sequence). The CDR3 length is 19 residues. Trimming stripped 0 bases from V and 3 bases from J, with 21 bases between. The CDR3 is CATSRDLVGTGSSNQPQHF. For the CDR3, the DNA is TGTGCCACCAGCAGAGATCTCGTCGGCACAGGGTCTTCCAATCAGCCCCAGCATTTT.

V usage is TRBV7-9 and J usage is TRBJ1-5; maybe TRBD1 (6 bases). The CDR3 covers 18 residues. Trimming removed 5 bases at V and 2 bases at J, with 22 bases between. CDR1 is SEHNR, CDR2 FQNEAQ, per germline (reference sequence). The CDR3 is CASSPADSQYLGNQPQHF. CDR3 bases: TGTGCCAGCAGCCCGGCGGACAGCCAATATTTAGGCAATCAGCCCCAGCATTTT.

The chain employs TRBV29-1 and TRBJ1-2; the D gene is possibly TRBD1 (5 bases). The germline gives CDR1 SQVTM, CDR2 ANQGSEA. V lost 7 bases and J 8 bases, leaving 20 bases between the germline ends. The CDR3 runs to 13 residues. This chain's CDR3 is CSAEQAAGVGYTF. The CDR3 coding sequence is TGCAGCGCGGAACAGGCTGCAGGTGTAGGCTACACCTTC.